The TCR beta chain described here comes from a study of shared clonotypes between healthy human individuals. Study-level points and caveats: Incomplete sequencing of sorted subsets was indicated by rarefaction despite large depth.

Data came from immunoSEQ multiplex PCR; TCRdb stores just in-frame clones and leaves some out. The sample lists some 1 million clones, about 80% occurring once. Healthy HIV-negative adults with no recent acute infections or vaccinations were recruited as donors. This clone was seen only a few times. Its antigen remains unidentified. Trimming cost V 5 bases and J 2 bases, with 24 bases left between them. The CDR3 sequence is 19 residues long. CDR1 is SGHTA and CDR2 is FQGNSA in the germline V gene. The chain uses TRBV7-2 and TRBJ2-2; the D gene is possibly TRBD2 (6 bases). Specimen: memory CD4+ T cells sorted from blood. Subset of the sample: CD45RA-negative fraction. This receptor was identified in a man between 18 and 29 years old in good health. The CDR3 protein is CASSMRLTPGLDNTGELFF. The DNA of the CDR3 is TGTGCCAGCAGCATGCGACTAACTCCGGGACTGGATAACACCGGGGAGCTGTTTTTT.